The clone carrying this TCR beta chain was recorded at least ten times. What it binds is unknown. The data are from a study of CD8 T cells in ankylosing spondylitis. The study's findings and limits: Earlier literature documents some of the motif variants in reactive arthritis synovial fluid and blood.

TCRdb ran MiXCR on the 5' RACE reads and lists one entry per CDR3 protein. The sample holds 200,000 to 300,000 distinct CDR3 sequences; 7% to 10% are singletons and the top ten take approximately 5%. Trimming shortened V by 4 bases and J by 3 bases, and 9 bases separated the two germline ends. Per germline, CDR1 SGHDN and CDR2 FVKESK. This CDR3 spans 13 amino acids. Source material: blood, either unsorted or a sorted T cell fraction (not recorded which). The chain links TRBV14 to TRBJ1-1; D might be TRBD1 (5 bases). The TCR originated in a female donor with ankylosing spondylitis or in good health (not recorded which). CDR3 nucleotide sequence: TGTGCCAGCAGCCCCTCGGGGGACACTGAAGCTTTCTTT. It codes for CASSPSGDTEAFF.